Sequencing of this T cell receptor beta chain was carried out in a study of blood T cell repertoires in COVID-19. Study-level information: Sources were T cells, B-cell-depleted T cells, or PBMCs; the material itself was cDNA or gDNA.

Authors' analysis steps: Scientists estimated how many nucleated cells there were by amplifying reference gene primers. Produced via immunoSEQ multiplex PCR; TCRdb's table is partial and in-frame only. The V and J calls and clone size are taken from that table; D and trimming were inferred from the DNA. The sample includes around 180,000 clones, over 65% seen only once; the top ten take 2.5% to 3.5%. Source material: peripheral blood. The sequence was obtained from a woman aged 80 or over with acute or convalescent COVID-19.

For the CDR3, the DNA is TGTGCCAGCAGTGAGGGACTAGCGGGAGTTACTGAGCAGTTCTTC. The encoded protein is CASSEGLAGVTEQFF. The chain is built from TRBV2 and TRBJ2-1, with 14 bases aligning to TRBD2. Germline V gives CDR1 SNHLY, CDR2 FYNNEI. Trimming cost V 3 bases and J 9 bases; bases outside gene matches: 4. The CDR3 covers 15 residues.